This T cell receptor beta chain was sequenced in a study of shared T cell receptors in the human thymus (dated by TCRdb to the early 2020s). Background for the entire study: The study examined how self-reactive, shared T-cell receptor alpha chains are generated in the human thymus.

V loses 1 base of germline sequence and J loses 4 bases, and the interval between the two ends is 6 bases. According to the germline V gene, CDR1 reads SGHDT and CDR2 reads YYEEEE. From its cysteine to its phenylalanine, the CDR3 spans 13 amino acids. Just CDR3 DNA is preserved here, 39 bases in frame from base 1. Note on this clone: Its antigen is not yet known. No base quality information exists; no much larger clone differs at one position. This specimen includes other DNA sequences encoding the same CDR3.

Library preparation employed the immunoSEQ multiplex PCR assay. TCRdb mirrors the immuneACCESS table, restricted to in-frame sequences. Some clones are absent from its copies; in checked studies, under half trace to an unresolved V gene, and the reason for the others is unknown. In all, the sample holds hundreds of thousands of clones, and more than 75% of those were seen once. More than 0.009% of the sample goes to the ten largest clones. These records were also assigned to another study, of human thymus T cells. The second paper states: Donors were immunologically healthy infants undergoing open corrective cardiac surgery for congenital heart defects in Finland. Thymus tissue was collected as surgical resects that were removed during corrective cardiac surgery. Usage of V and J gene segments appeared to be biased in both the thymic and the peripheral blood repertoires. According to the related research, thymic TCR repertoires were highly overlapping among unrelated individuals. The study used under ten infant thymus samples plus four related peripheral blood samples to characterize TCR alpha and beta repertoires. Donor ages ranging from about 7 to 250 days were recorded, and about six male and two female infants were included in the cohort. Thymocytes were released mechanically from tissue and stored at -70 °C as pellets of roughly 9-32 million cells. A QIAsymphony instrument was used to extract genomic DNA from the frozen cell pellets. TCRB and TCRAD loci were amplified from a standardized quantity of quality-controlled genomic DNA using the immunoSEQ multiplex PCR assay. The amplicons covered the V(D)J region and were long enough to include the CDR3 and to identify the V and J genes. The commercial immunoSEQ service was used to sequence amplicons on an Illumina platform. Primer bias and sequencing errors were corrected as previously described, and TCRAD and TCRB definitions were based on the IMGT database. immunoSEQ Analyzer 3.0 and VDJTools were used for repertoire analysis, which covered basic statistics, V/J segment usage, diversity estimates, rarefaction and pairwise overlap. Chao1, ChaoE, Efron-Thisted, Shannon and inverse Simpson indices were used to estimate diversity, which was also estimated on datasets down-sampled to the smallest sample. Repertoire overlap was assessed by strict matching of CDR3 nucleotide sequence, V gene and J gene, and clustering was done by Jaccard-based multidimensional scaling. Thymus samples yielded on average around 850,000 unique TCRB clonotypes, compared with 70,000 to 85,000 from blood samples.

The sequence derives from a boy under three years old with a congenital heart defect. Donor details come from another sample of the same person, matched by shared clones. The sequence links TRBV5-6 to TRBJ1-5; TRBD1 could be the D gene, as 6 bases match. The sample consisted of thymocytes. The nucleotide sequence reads TGTGCCAGCAGCTTGAGGGGGAATCAGCCCCAGCATTTT. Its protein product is CASSLRGNQPQHF.